Listed below are T cell receptor beta chains from one sample, sequenced in a study of response to subunit inactivated influenza vaccine. MiXCR, applied by TCRdb to the RT-PCR reads, yields one record per CDR3 protein. Of about 780,000 distinct CDR3 sequences listed, approximately 17% were seen once; the top ten hold under 13%. Here the sequenced sample was PBMCs from blood, taken 5 days after vaccination. The receptors were sampled from a man in his fifties who received an inactivated influenza vaccine. Both conserved end residues are part of each CDR3. The D gene is left open where the match is weak. Clone size is given for some rows only: seen once, a few or many times, or a class if the clone is expanded.

j_call: TRBJ2-3
cdr3_length: 14
clone_size: few
v_call: TRBV7-9
d_call: -
cdr3_nt: TGTGCCAGCAGCCAGGGACATAGCACAGATACGCAGTATTTT
cdr3_aa: CASSQGHSTDTQYF

j_call: TRBJ2-7
cdr3_length: 14
clone_size: -
v_call: TRBV20-1
d_call: -
cdr3_nt: TGCAGTGCTGGGGTCGTAGGCGGTCCTTACGAGCAGTACTTC
cdr3_aa: CSAGVVGGPYEQYF

j_call: TRBJ2-1
cdr3_length: 15
clone_size: -
v_call: TRBV5-4
d_call: -
cdr3_nt: TGTGCCAGCAGCTTAAAAACTACCCAATACAATGAGCAGTTCTTC
cdr3_aa: CASSLKTTQYNEQFF

j_call: TRBJ1-4
cdr3_length: 15
clone_size: -
v_call: TRBV10-3
d_call: TRBD1
cdr3_nt: TGTGCCATCAGCAGAGACAGGGGCGGGAGTGAAAAACTGTTTTTT
cdr3_aa: CAISRDRGGSEKLFF

j_call: TRBJ2-1
cdr3_length: 15
clone_size: -
v_call: TRBV10-3
d_call: -
cdr3_nt: TGTGCCACTTATCCTCGCGGGGCGGTCAAGAATGAGCAGTTCTTC
cdr3_aa: CATYPRGAVKNEQFF

j_call: TRBJ2-3
cdr3_length: 17
clone_size: many
v_call: TRBV7-2
d_call: TRBD2
cdr3_nt: TGTGCCAGCAGCCCATCGATGACTAGCGGGGGGGCAGATACGCAGTATTTT
cdr3_aa: CASSPSMTSGGADTQYF

j_call: TRBJ1-1
cdr3_length: 14
clone_size: -
v_call: TRBV6-5
d_call: -
cdr3_nt: TGTGCCAGCAGTTATCTGGGGGCGCACACTGAAGCTTTCTTT
cdr3_aa: CASSYLGAHTEAFF

j_call: TRBJ2-6
cdr3_length: 15
clone_size: -
v_call: TRBV19
d_call: -
cdr3_nt: TGTACCAGTAGTACTTACAGCTCTGGGGCCAACGTCCTGACTTTC
cdr3_aa: CTSSTYSSGANVLTF

j_call: TRBJ2-7
cdr3_length: 12
clone_size: many
v_call: TRBV7-2
d_call: -
cdr3_nt: TGTGCCAGCAGCTCCGGAAGCGGCGAGCAGTACTTC
cdr3_aa: CASSSGSGEQYF

j_call: TRBJ1-5
cdr3_length: 14
clone_size: -
v_call: TRBV12-3/TRBV12-4
d_call: -
cdr3_nt: TGTGCCAGCGGCGCAACAGGGCTGGGTCAGCCCCAGCATTTT
cdr3_aa: CASGATGLGQPQHF